This TCR beta chain was found in a study of T cells in Graves' hyperthyroidism and ophthalmopathy. The CDR3 consists of 15 residues. The trim removed 6 bases at V and 4 bases at J, leaving 9 bases unmatched. Template material for amplifying TCR beta CDR3 regions consisted of RNA transcripts. HTBI primers drove first-round RT-PCR of the TCR CDR3. TCRdb recomputed calls from the multiplex PCR reads with MiXCR, one row per CDR3 protein. Here the sample spans under 400,000 distinct CDR3 sequences, roughly 20% being singletons. The TCR comes from a woman in her thirties or forties with Graves' ophthalmopathy. The chain uses TRBV12-3 or TRBV12-4 and TRBJ2-7; 10 positions agree with TRBD1. The sequenced sample was blood. The CDR3 spells CASRPPGQGSYEQYF. DNA for the CDR3: TGTGCCAGCAGACCCCCGGGACAGGGGAGTTACGAGCAGTACTTC.